This T cell receptor beta chain was sequenced in a study of blood T cell repertoires in COVID-19 (dated by TCRdb to between 2020 and 2021). For context, the study as a whole: Collaborator samples came from the United States, Italy and Spain and covered acute and convalescent phases of COVID-19. The material from the prospective study consisted of cDNA or gDNA derived from T cells, B-cell-depleted T cells, or PBMCs. Subjects who had been exposed to COVID-19, were actively infected with it, or had recovered from it provided the deeply sampled blood TCRbeta repertoires that made up the dataset. The repertoires were released in a freely available public database intended as a resource for research on the immune response to SARS-CoV-2. The samples were drawn from the first 160 participants of the ongoing ImmuneRACE study and from 1,200 or so subjects provided by 6 global collaborators. Nearly every sample came with metadata listing a de-identified subject ID, COVID-19 status, age in years and sex. Where available, HLA class I and class II types were taken from metadata supplied by the sample provider and were not determined by assay-based typing.

Overall study outcomes, separate from this receptor: Clinical and demographic metadata were provided uncurated, with the amount varying by source and participant.

For CDR1 and CDR2, the germline V gene lists MDHEN and SYDVKM. The CDR3 measures 13 amino acids from cysteine to phenylalanine. The read is trimmed to its CDR3 DNA, 39 bases read in frame from base 1. Trimming removed 6 bases from V and 7 bases from J, leaving 15 bases between the germline ends. One collaborating source in Seattle enrolled patients during active infection and followed them longitudinally through the course of disease. Whole blood was collected in K2EDTA tubes by collaborating institutions according to the institutions' own protocols. For TCRbeta analysis, collaborators shipped samples as frozen whole blood, isolated PBMCs, or DNA extracted from either of those sample types. TCRbeta CDR3 regions were amplified from genomic DNA using the immunoSEQ Assay, a bias-controlled multiplex PCR. The paper's data handling went like this. The number of nucleated cells in each sample was estimated from the amplification of reference gene primers within the assay. To quantify the absolute abundance of each unique TCRbeta CDR3 rearrangement, sequence reads were collapsed and filtered. For each sample, productive Simpson clonality was calculated as the square root of Simpson's diversity index across productive rearrangements. TCRdb stores this immuneACCESS table with in-frame sequences only. Part of the clones is absent; in the studies checked, under half of the shortfall reflects unresolved V genes, and no reason is known for the rest. That table gives V, J and clone size, and the DNA gave D and trimming. Here the sample has around 300,000 clones; roughly 90% occur a single time. 2.2% of the sample is held by the ten biggest clonotypes.

The table lists this clone with a few counts. No antigen is known for it. No quality values exist for individual bases; no much larger clone is one base distant. The sequencing input was peripheral blood. This chain is built from TRBV28 and TRBJ1-2; D gene: possibly TRBD1, on 5 matching bases. The origin of this receptor is a woman aged 25 to 39 with COVID-19, enrolled during active disease. The nucleotide sequence reads TGTGCCAGCAGCCTCTGGGGGGAGGCTGGCTACACCTTC. Its protein product is CASSLWGEAGYTF.